These 13 T cell receptor beta chains came from one sample sequenced in a study of T-cell reconstitution after alpha-beta-depleted transplantation in children (dated by TCRdb to the mid-2010s). To prepare the library, PCR was applied. The reads were generated on an Illumina HiSeq 2500. Molecular barcoding was employed in the preparation of TCR libraries, with unique molecular identifiers being used to normalize TCRbeta repertoire quantification. The public reads were quality trimmed at Q25 with fastp and then assembled into clones with MiXCR by TCRdb, keeping productive beta chains. Rows are unified per CDR3 protein, each entry keeping the most common DNA and genes. A total of fewer than 550,000 distinct CDR3 sequences appear in this sample, under 13% of them only once. The ten largest clones add up to about 5% of the sample. The starting material was PBMCs from the stem cell graft donor, obtained from the stem cell graft. The receptors were sampled from a human donor who donated a stem cell graft to a child with acute myeloid leukemia.

This clonotype turned up a few times. V usage is TRBV29-1 and J usage is TRBJ2-7, with TRBD1 identical over 7 bases. There are 12 residues in the CDR3. Losses at the gene ends were 5 bases for V and 5 bases for J; bases not matched to a gene: 6. Germline CDR1 is SQVTM and CDR2 is ANQGSEA. The CDR3 protein is CSVPLGQHEQYF. CDR3 sequence (DNA): TGCAGCGTTCCCCTGGGACAGCACGAGCAGTACTTC.

The rearrangement links TRBV29-1 to TRBJ2-1; unclear D gene. The CDR3 is 9 residues long. CDR1 SQVTM and CDR2 ANQGSEA come from the germline V gene. Trimming stripped 5 bases from V and 9 bases from J, with 5 bases between. The CDR3 reads CSVRREQFF. The CDR3 bases are TGCAGCGTTAGACGTGAGCAGTTCTTC.

The chain has TRBV29-1 and TRBJ2-5; D call uncertain. The V end was cut by 6 bases, the J end by 2 bases, with 19 bases between. This CDR3 has 15 residues. Germline values: CDR1 SQVTM, CDR2 ANQGSEA. The CDR3 sequence: CSVSSVLTLQETQYF. CDR3 DNA sequence: TGCAGCGTCTCCTCTGTGCTCACACTTCAAGAGACCCAGTACTTC. Based on the CDR3 plus reference TRBV29-1 and TRBJ2-5, the full variable domain is SAVISQKPSRDICQRGTSLTIQCQVDSQVTMMFWYRQQPGQSLTLIATANQGSEATYESGFVIDKFPISRPNLTFSTLTVSNMSPEDSSIYLCSVSSVLTLQETQYFGPGTRLLVL.

This clonotype was observed a few times. V is TRBV6-1 and J is TRBJ2-7, with D tentatively TRBD1 or TRBD2 (5 bases each). The V end lost 6 bases, the J end lost 7 bases, and 19 bases lay between the germline ends. The CDR3 has 14 residues. Germline CDR1 reads MNHNS; CDR2 reads SASEGT. The CDR3 reads CASRPTNGGEEQYF. CDR3 DNA sequence: TGTGCCAGCAGACCTACGAATGGGGGAGAAGAGCAGTACTTC.

This clonotype has a handful of counts. The rearrangement links TRBV7-2 to TRBJ1-2; no reliable D call. The germline V gene has CDR1 SGHTA and CDR2 FQGNSA. CDR3 size: 13 residues. Trimming shortened V by 2 bases and J by 6 bases, and 10 bases separated the two germline ends. Written as DNA, the CDR3 is TGTGCCAGCAGCTTATATTATGACGATGGCTACACCTTC. Its translation is CASSLYYDDGYTF. Looking up the rest from reference TRBV7-2 and TRBJ1-2 gives the full variable domain: GAGVSQSPSNKVTEKGKDVELRCDPISGHTALYWYRQSLGQGLEFLIYFQGNSAPDKSGLPSDRFSAERTGGSVSTLTIQRTQQEDSAVYLCASSLYYDDGYTFGSGTRLTVV.

This clonotype was found many times. The chain joins TRBV7-2 to TRBJ2-1; D gene ambiguous. V lost 5 bases, J lost 6 bases, and 14 bases lay in between. Germline lookup yields CDR1 SGHTA and CDR2 FQGNSA. The CDR3 covers 14 residues. CDR3 in amino acids: CASSAQINSNEQFF. The CDR3 nucleotides read TGTGCCAGCAGCGCTCAAATCAATTCCAATGAGCAGTTCTTC.

The chain recombines TRBV9 with TRBJ1-1; D call uncertain. CDR3 length: 14 amino acids. Germline V gene sequence: CDR1 SGDLS, CDR2 YYNGEE. V shed 0 bases and J shed 5 bases, with 11 bases lying between them. The chain's CDR3 is CASSVGIGQTEAFF. DNA of the CDR3: TGTGCCAGCAGCGTAGGGATAGGGCAAACTGAAGCTTTCTTT. The whole variable domain, remainder taken from reference TRBV9 and TRBJ1-1, is DSGVTQTPKHLITATGQRVTLRCSPRSGDLSVYWYQQSLDQGLQFLIQYYNGEERAKGNILERFSAQQFPDLHSELNLSSLELGDSALYFCASSVGIGQTEAFFGQGTRLTVV.

This clonotype was detected only a few times. The rearrangement uses TRBV5-4 and TRBJ1-2; a weak D match, TRBD1 (6 bases). Trimming took off 2 bases at V and 4 bases at J, with 12 bases between the two ends. Germline V gene sequence: CDR1 SGHNT, CDR2 YYREEE (reference sequence). The CDR3 contains 14 residues. CDR3 sequence (DNA): TGTGCCAGCAGCTTCGTGCTGGGGGCCTATGGCTACACCTTC. This encodes CASSFVLGAYGYTF. The whole variable domain, filled in from reference TRBV5-4 and TRBJ1-2, reads ETGVTQSPTHLIKTRGQQVTLRCSSQSGHNTVSWYQQALGQGPQFIFQYYREEENGRGNFPPRFSGLQFPNYSSELNVNALELDDSALYLCASSFVLGAYGYTFGSGTRLTVV.

The chain is built from TRBV20-1 and TRBJ1-2; 10 bases map to TRBD1. Per the germline V gene, CDR1 is DFQATT and CDR2 is SNEGSKA (reference sequence). With V trimmed by 4 bases and J by 4 bases, 9 bases remained unmatched. CDR3 size: 15 residues. The CDR3 loop reads CSANRPGTGVYGYTF. CDR3 coding DNA: TGCAGTGCTAATCGACCCGGGACAGGGGTCTATGGCTACACCTTC.

This clonotype was seen a handful of times. The chain links TRBV2 to TRBJ2-1; D perhaps matches TRBD2 (6 bases). The CDR3 spans 12 residues. The V gene lost 9 bases and the J gene lost 4 bases, with 10 bases spanning the gap. Germline CDR1 is SNHLY and CDR2 is FYNNEI. The CDR3 loop reads CASTSRYNEQFF. CDR3 nucleotide sequence: TGTGCCAGTACTAGCAGGTACAATGAGCAGTTCTTC.

This clonotype came up a few times. The rearrangement links TRBV7-6 to TRBJ1-3, with a weak D call TRBD1 (5 bases). V was clipped by 3 bases and J by 2 bases, with 8 bases between them. The CDR3 totals 14 residues. CDR1 and CDR2 from the germline V gene are SGHVS and FNYEAQ. The CDR3 spells CASSFMGAGNTIYF. The CDR3, as DNA: TGTGCCAGCAGCTTTATGGGGGCTGGAAACACCATATATTTT. The full variable domain, with the rest looked up from reference TRBV7-6 and TRBJ1-3, is GAGVSQSPRYKVTKRGQDVALRCDPISGHVSLYWYRQALGQGPEFLTYFNYEAQQDKSGLPNDRFSAERPEGSISTLTIQRTEQRDSAMYRCASSFMGAGNTIYFGEGSWLTVV.

This clonotype has at least ten counts. The chain has TRBV5-5 and TRBJ1-3; possible D gene TRBD1, 5 bases. V was cut by 1 base and J by 4 bases, with 15 bases left in between. The V gene's germline CDR1 is SGHKS and CDR2 YYEKEE (reference sequence). The CDR3 sequence is 16 residues long. CDR3 sequence: CASSLLGGTVGNTIYF. Written as DNA, the CDR3 is TGTGCCAGCAGCTTGCTTGGGGGAACGGTCGGAAACACCATATATTTT.

The rearrangement joins TRBV7-9 to TRBJ2-1; D is possibly TRBD2 (5 bases). CDR1 is SEHNR and CDR2 is FQNEAQ in the germline V gene (reference sequence). The V and J ends lost 5 bases and 7 bases respectively, with 12 bases between them. The CDR3 has 13 amino acids. CDR3 sequence reads: CASSPFTGNEQFF. In DNA form, the CDR3 reads TGTGCCAGCAGCCCGTTCACGGGGAATGAGCAGTTCTTC.